Listed here are 25 T cell receptor delta chains from one sample, sequenced in a study of gamma-delta chains in newborns, infants, children. TCRdb redid clone calling on the reads using CATT. The sample shows more than 2,000 delta-chain clones, around 0.99% of them seen only once. Specimen: blood. The receptors shown here come from a child who was a newborn, infant or young child, either healthy, febrile or measles-vaccinated (not recorded which).

About this clone itself: Since a far larger clone is one base different, this is likely a read error. Other DNA variants within this sample encode the same CDR3. The genes are TRDV2 and TRDJ3, with TRDD3 as a possible D gene (5 bases). The germline V gene has CDR1 GEAIGNYY and CDR2 EKD. Trimming took 3 bases from V and 0 from J, leaving 14 bases between them. The CDR3 sequence is 18 residues long. Here the CDR3 DNA reads TGTGCCTGTGACCCTTTGGGAGGATACTCCTGGGACACCCGACAGATGTTTTTC. Translating it yields CACDPLGGYSWDTRQMFF.

About this clone itself: This DNA's translation and the protein TCRdb lists, from a much larger clone, do not match at residue 10, likely due to a read error; the protein shown is translated from the DNA. This chain links TRDV2 with TRDJ1, with 7 bases identical to TRDD3. The V gene's germline CDR1 is GEAIGNYY and CDR2 EKD. The CDR3 contains 14 residues. As DNA, the CDR3 is TGTGCCTGTGACAAATGGGGGAAGACCGTTAAACTCATCTTT. Its translation: CACDKWGKTVKLIF.

This clone was counted only a few times. The same CDR3 can be traced to other DNA sequences in this sample. The rearrangement links TRDV2 to TRDJ3; 9 bases align to TRDD3. From germline, CDR1 is GEAIGNYY and CDR2 EKD. This CDR3 has 18 residues. Unmatched junction bases numbered 6, after V lost 4 bases and J lost 0 bases. CDR3 sequence reads: CACDLLGDSSWDTRQMFF. The CDR3 DNA is TGTGCCTGTGATCTACTGGGGGACAGCTCCTGGGACACCCGACAGATGTTTTTC.

The sample holds many counts of this clone. A far larger clone differs by one base, so this is likely a read error. In nucleotides, the CDR3 is TGTGCCTGTGACATACTGGGGGAGAGCTCCTGGGACACCCGACGGATGTTTTTC. Its translation: CACDILGESSWDTRRMFF. The chain joins TRDV2 to TRDJ3; 9 bases align to TRDD3. The germline V gene has CDR1 GEAIGNYY and CDR2 EKD. CDR3 length equals 18 residues.

The CDR3 loop is CALGELPAKTDKLIF. The CDR3 bases are TGTGCTCTTGGGGAACTTCCAGCAAAGACCGATAAACTCATCTTT. The J gene is TRDJ1, the V gene TRDV1; D not resolved. Trimming shortened V by 0 bases and J by 2 bases, and 10 bases separated the two germline ends. The CDR3 runs to 15 residues. Germline V gene sequence: CDR1 TSWWSYY, CDR2 QGS.

Of note for this clone: TCRdb's entry gives the protein of a much larger clone, which mismatches this DNA's translation at residue 3, likely from a read error; the protein reported here is translated from the DNA. The V and J genes are TRDV2 and TRDJ1, with 7 bases aligning to TRDD3. The CDR3 runs 14 residues. Germline CDR1 GEAIGNYY, CDR2 EKD. CDR3 nucleotides: TGTGCCTATGACAAGCTGGGGGCCACCGATAAACTCATCTTT. It translates to CAYDKLGATDKLIF.

The table lists this clone with a few counts. A far bigger clonotype differs at one base, so this is likely a read error. Other DNA sequences within the sample encode an identical CDR3. This rearrangement joins TRDV2 to TRDJ1; D is perhaps TRDD3 (6 bases). Germline V gives CDR1 GEAIGNYY, CDR2 EKD. This CDR3 contains 14 residues. The CDR3 DNA reads as TGTGCCTGCGACACCGTTGGGGGCCCCGATAAACTCATCTTT. Protein sequence: CACDTVGGPDKLIF.

In the case of this clone: Translating this DNA gives a protein that differs at residue 15 from the TCRdb one, which belongs to a much larger clone; a read error is likely, and the protein shown is this translation. This chain joins TRDV2 and TRDJ3, with 12 bases identical to TRDD3. V was clipped by 0 bases and J by 13 bases; unmatched bases: 18. Germline V lookup: CDR1 GEAIGNYY, CDR2 EKD. This CDR3 spans 20 amino acids. The CDR3, as DNA: TGTGCCTGTGACACCGTTGCTGGGGGATACGGGAAATGGGACGCACGACAGATGTTTTTC. Protein: CACDTVAGGYGKWDARQMFF.

This clone was observed a handful of times. A far larger clone is a single base away, which makes a read error likely. Written as DNA, the CDR3 is TGTGCCTGTGACGCCTACTGGGGGATACCACGCTCCTGGGACACCCGACAGATGTTTTTC. This translates into CACDAYWGIPRSWDTRQMFF. V usage is TRDV2 and J usage is TRDJ3; 12 nucleotides agree with TRDD3. Germline CDR1 GEAIGNYY, CDR2 EKD. The CDR3 runs 20 residues. V was clipped by 3 bases and J by 0 bases; unmatched bases: 8.

Regarding this clone: The mismatch at residue 7 between this DNA's translation and the TCRdb protein of a much larger clone likely reflects a read error; the protein shown is translated from the DNA. The chain recombines TRDV2 with TRDJ3, with D unresolved. With 0 bases removed from V and 1 base from J, the gap between germline ends came to 6 bases. The germline V gene encodes CDR1 GEAIGNYY and CDR2 EKD. CDR3 length equals 16 residues. CDR3 sequence reads: CACDTMESWDTRQMFF. Here the CDR3 DNA reads TGTGCCTGTGACACCATGGAATCCTGGGACACCCGACAGATGTTTTTC.

As for this clone: With only one base between it and a far larger clone, this is likely a read error. This specimen includes other DNA sequences encoding the same CDR3. V and J are TRDV1 and TRDJ1; D could derive from TRDD2 or TRDD3 (8 bases each). This CDR3 region has 23 residues. Germline values: CDR1 TSWWSYY, CDR2 QGS. Deletions cut 0 bases from V and 0 bases from J, with 32 bases between. The CDR3 region is CALGELVPGLPKRLGAYTDKLIF. The CDR3 DNA reads as TGTGCTCTTGGGGAACTAGTTCCCGGCCTTCCTAAGAGACTGGGGGCGTACACCGATAAACTCATCTTT.

The chain has TRDV2 and TRDJ1; tentatively, D is TRDD3 (6 bases). This CDR3 is 15 amino acids long. In germline, CDR1 is GEAIGNYY, CDR2 EKD. The V end was cut by 2 bases, the J end by 0 bases, with 12 bases between. The CDR3, as DNA: TGTGCCTGTGACAAACTACTGGGCCACACCGATAAACTCATCTTT. It yields the protein CACDKLLGHTDKLIF.

Only a few counts were recorded for this clone. The protein TCRdb lists belongs to a much larger clone and differs from this DNA's translation at residue 16, which points to a read error; the protein shown is made from the DNA. The genes are TRDV2 and TRDJ3, with TRDD3 matching over 9 bases. The germline CDR1 and CDR2 sequences are GEAIGNYY and EKD. The CDR3 contains 18 residues. CDR3 region: CACDPLGGYSWDTRQLFF. The CDR3 region has the DNA TGTGCCTGTGACCCTTTGGGGGGATACTCCTGGGACACCCGACAGTTGTTTTTC.

This clone was seen only a few times. TCRdb's entry gives the protein of a much larger clone, which mismatches this DNA's translation at residue 12, likely from a read error; the protein reported here is translated from the DNA. V and J are TRDV2 and TRDJ2; TRDD3 matches 7 bases. CDR3 length: 14 amino acids. CDR1 is GEAIGNYY and CDR2 is EKD in the germline V gene. The CDR3 DNA sequence: TGTGCCTGTGACACCTGGGGGAAGACAGCTCAACCCTTCTTT. Protein sequence: CACDTWGKTAQPFF.

This clone was seen a few times. This sequence is one base from a far larger clone and is likely a read error. Other DNA variants within this sample encode the same CDR3. The J gene is TRDJ3, the V gene TRDV2, with 11 bases aligning to TRDD3. CDR3 length: 19 residues. Germline loops: CDR1 GEAIGNYY, CDR2 EKD. The CDR3 bases are TGTGCCTGTGACAAAGTACTGGGGGATAGCTCCTGGGACACTCGACAGATGTTTTTC. Its protein is CACDKVLGDSSWDTRQMFF.

With respect to this clone: A far larger clone differs by one base, so this is likely a read error. Other DNA sequences within the sample encode an identical CDR3. J is TRDJ3 and V is TRDV2; 9 nucleotides line up with TRDD3. CDR1 is GEAIGNYY and CDR2 is EKD in the germline V gene. The CDR3 is made up of 18 amino acids. Unmatched junction bases numbered 6, after V lost 4 bases and J lost 0 bases. CDR3 residues: CACDILGESSWDTRQMFF. The CDR3 nucleotides are TGTGCCTGTGATATACTGGGGGAGAGCTCCTGGGACACCCGACAGATGTTTTTC.

This clone has only a few counts. This DNA's translation and the protein TCRdb lists, from a much larger clone, do not match at residue 13, likely due to a read error; the protein shown is translated from the DNA. The genes are TRDV2 and TRDJ3; the match to TRDD3 covers 7 bases. This CDR3 comprises 18 residues. Germline V gives CDR1 GEAIGNYY, CDR2 EKD. The CDR3 protein is CACDTVLGSSWDARQMFF. CDR3 sequence (DNA): TGTGCCTGTGACACCGTACTGGGGAGCTCCTGGGACGCCCGACAGATGTTTTTC.

On this clone: The protein TCRdb gives is from a much larger clone and does not agree with this DNA's translation at residue 3, likely a read error; the protein shown here comes from the DNA. The CDR3: CARDTMYWGASSWDTRQMFF. CDR3 DNA: TGTGCCCGTGACACAATGTACTGGGGGGCAAGCTCCTGGGACACCCGACAGATGTTTTTC. V is TRDV2 and J is TRDJ3, with 8 bases identical to TRDD3. This CDR3 contains 20 residues. Germline CDR1 and CDR2: GEAIGNYY and EKD.

This clone was seen only a few times. This probably arose from a read error, given a far larger clone one base away. The V and J genes are TRDV2 and TRDJ3, with 8 nucleotides matching TRDD3. The germline CDR1 and CDR2 sequences are GEAIGNYY and EKD. The CDR3 consists of 20 residues. V was clipped by 0 bases and J by 2 bases; unmatched bases: 11. DNA of the CDR3: TGTGCCTGTGACACCGTACTGGGGGGCCGGAGCCCCTGGGACACCCGACAGATGTTTTTC. Its protein product is CACDTVLGGRSPWDTRQMFF.

This clone has just a few counts. The protein given by TCRdb reflects a much larger clone and differs at residue 11 from this DNA's translation, likely from a read error; the protein shown is the DNA's translation. The rearrangement joins TRDV2 to TRDJ3; 9 bases are shared with TRDD3. The germline V gene has CDR1 GEAIGNYY and CDR2 EKD. This CDR3 region has 17 residues. CDR3 nucleotide sequence: TGTGCCTGTGACACCGTCGGGGGATACTGGTACACCCGACAGATGTTTTTC. This translates into CACDTVGGYWYTRQMFF.

To note about this clone: A far larger clone differs by one base, so this is likely a read error. This specimen includes other DNA sequences encoding the same CDR3. The chain employs TRDV2 and TRDJ3, with 10 bases lining up with TRDD3. The CDR3 has 17 amino acids. The V gene's germline CDR1 is GEAIGNYY and CDR2 EKD. The CDR3 DNA reads TGCGCCTGTGACGGGCTGGGGGATACCTGGGACACCCGACAGATGTTTTTC. This gives the protein CACDGLGDTWDTRQMFF.

Worth noting for this clone: It differs at one base from a far larger clone, so likely a read error. Different DNA sequences within this sample yield the same CDR3. V is TRDV2 and J is TRDJ3, with 12 positions matching TRDD3. This CDR3 has 21 amino acids. J lost 0 bases, V lost 3 bases, and 11 bases had no gene match. Germline CDR1 reads GEAIGNYY; CDR2 reads EKD. CDR3 amino acids: CACDAVLGDTLSSWDTRQMFF. For the CDR3, the DNA is TGTGCCTGTGACGCCGTACTGGGGGATACACTGAGCTCCTGGGACACCCGACAGATGTTTTTC.

This clone was detected only a few times. The protein recorded in TCRdb matches a much larger clone and deviates from this DNA's translation at residue 10, suggesting a read error; the protein here is obtained by translating the DNA. This chain links TRDV2 with TRDJ1; TRDD3 agrees at 10 bases. V lost 0 bases and J lost 6; bases outside the gene matches: 15. This CDR3 is 18 amino acids long. Germline CDR1 GEAIGNYY, CDR2 EKD. CDR3 residues: CACDTVTGGCALENKLIF. The CDR3 DNA is TGTGCCTGTGACACCGTTACTGGGGGATGCGCCCTAGAAAATAAACTCATCTTT.

This clone was detected many times. One base separates it from a far larger clone, so it is likely a read error. The chain employs TRDV2 and TRDJ3; the match to TRDD3 covers 9 bases. V lost 2 bases and J lost 2; bases outside the gene matches: 6. The germline gives CDR1 GEAIGNYY, CDR2 EKD. CDR3 length: 18 amino acids. CDR3 protein: CACDILGESPWDTRQMFF. The CDR3 nucleotides read TGTGCCTGTGACATACTGGGGGAGAGCCCCTGGGACACCCGACAGATGTTTTTC.

The J gene is TRDJ3, the V gene TRDV2; 8 bases are shared with TRDD3. V lost 0 bases and J lost 0; bases outside the gene matches: 6. Germline values: CDR1 GEAIGNYY, CDR2 EKD. The CDR3 sequence is 19 residues long. CDR3 sequence (DNA): TGTGCCTGTGACACCGTAATACTGGGGGGCTCCTGGGACACCCGACAGATGTTTTTC. As protein: CACDTVILGGSWDTRQMFF.